The T cell receptor (beta chain) described here comes from a study of metastatic and nonmetastatic thyroid tumors. This clone appeared many times. Its antigen is currently unknown. A read error may be the cause here, since a much bigger clone is one base away. Other DNA sequences in the same sample also yield this CDR3. TCRdb re-called the PCR reads via MiXCR. The profile covers tens of thousands of clones, with 12% appearing a single time and roughly 6.2% taken by the ten largest. Each patient came to thyroid surgery without any prior treatment (of any kind). General observations from the study: Compared with benign nodules, malignant thyroid tumors were reported to have significantly higher TCR beta diversity in both blood and tumor.

The V segment lost 7 bases and the J segment 6 bases; nucleotides outside the gene matches: 18. The length of the CDR3 is 17 residues. Germline V gene lookup returns CDR1 MNHEY and CDR2 SMNVEV (reference sequence). The sequencing input was blood. The V call is TRBV27, the J call TRBJ1-2, with 9 bases fitting TRBD1. The clonotype comes from a male donor with papillary thyroid cancer or a benign thyroid nodule (not recorded which). Some clones in this sample may be carry-over from other donors' samples. The CDR3 sequence: CASTPAGQGFRNHGYTF. In DNA form, the CDR3 reads TGTGCCAGCACCCCTGCGGGACAGGGTTTCAGGAACCATGGCTACACCTTC.